This section outlines one T cell receptor beta chain sequence together with its context. What it binds is not known. This sample is drawn from a study of cytomegalovirus exposure and HLA in healthy donors. Study context: Genotyping showed roughly 83% of 350 to 400 donors falling in the Caucasian-associated ancestry cluster.

The PCR contained 60 Vbeta and 13 Jbeta primers. Generated by immunoSEQ multiplex PCR, the TCRdb table keeps only in-frame clones and is missing some. The sample consists of more than 150,000 clones, roughly four fifths of them appearing once. Study findings and constraints: For most TCR beta V segments, an earlier analysis put the productive rate at about 90% or about 30% of the time. Relative to equally common others, HLA-associated TCR beta chains showed greater clonal expansion in a later analysis.

CDR1 and CDR2 (germline): MDHEN, SYDVKM. The CDR3 contains 13 residues. V was cut by 7 bases and J by 4 bases, with 13 bases left in between. The chain links TRBV28 to TRBJ1-2, with D perhaps TRBD1 (5 bases). The source of this sequence is a man in his late teens or twenties in good health and CMV-seronegative. The material sequenced was PBMCs. CDR3 sequence (DNA): TGTGCCAGCACCCATCGGAGGGGCTATGGCTACACCTTC. This sequence encodes CASTHRRGYGYTF.